Below are 31 T cell receptor beta chains sequenced from a single sample in a study of shared clonotypes between healthy human individuals (dated by TCRdb to 2020 to 2021). Library preparation employed the immunoSEQ multiplex PCR assay. What TCRdb holds here is the immuneACCESS table cut down to in-frame rearrangements. Part of the clones is not present; checked against another copy, under half of the missing clones reflect an unresolved V gene, and the others are unexplained. For this sample the table gives about 1.5 million clones, of which around 95% were detected only once. The ten largest make up 1.2% of the sample. Material: naive CD4+ T cells sorted from blood. Read against the paper, the sample's cell subset or site label means: CD45RA+ positively selected. The receptors derive from a man aged 30-40 years in good health.

This sequence joins TRBV6-5 and TRBJ2-4; a possible D gene is TRBD1 (5 bases). The germline V gene has CDR1 MNHEY and CDR2 SVGAGI. The CDR3 sequence is 15 residues long. V lost 6 bases and J 0 bases, leaving 12 bases between the germline ends. The CDR3 reads CASRARQLAKNIQYF. The CDR3 DNA sequence: TGTGCCAGCAGAGCTAGACAGCTAGCCAAAAACATTCAGTACTTC.

This chain joins TRBV6-5 and TRBJ2-7; D perhaps matches TRBD1 (7 bases). Germline CDR1 MNHEY, CDR2 SVGAGI. CDR3 length equals 14 residues. V gave up 6 bases and J gave up 0 bases, with 12 bases separating them. For the CDR3, the DNA is TGTGCCAGCAGGCGGGACAGAATCTCCTACGAGCAGTACTTC. This translates into CASRRDRISYEQYF.

The chain recombines TRBV28 with TRBJ1-4; 8 bases line up with TRBD1. This CDR3 is built from 14 residues. V dropped 6 bases and J dropped 7; count of bases not matched to a gene: 7. Germline CDR1 and CDR2: MDHEN and SYDVKM. The CDR3 loop reads CASRQGASGEKLFF. The CDR3 bases are TGTGCCAGCAGGCAGGGGGCTAGTGGTGAAAAACTGTTTTTT. The entire variable domain, with the rest obtained from reference TRBV28 and TRBJ1-4, is as follows: DVKVTQSSRYLVKRTGEKVFLECVQDMDHENMFWYRQDPGLGLRLIYFSYDVKMKEKGDIPEGYSVSREKKERFSLILESASTNQTSMYLCASRQGASGEKLFFGSGTQLSVL.

The genes are TRBV2 and TRBJ2-2; the D is unclear. The germline V gene has CDR1 SNHLY and CDR2 FYNNEI. V lost 2 bases, J lost 2 bases, and 6 bases lay in between. The CDR3 consists of 14 residues. CDR3 residues: CASSELINTGELFF. As DNA, the CDR3 is TGTGCCAGCAGTGAACTAATTAACACCGGGGAGCTGTTTTTT.

The V call is TRBV5-4, the J call TRBJ1-4, with D possibly TRBD1 on 5 matching bases. The germline gives CDR1 SGHNT, CDR2 YYREEE (reference sequence). The CDR3 consists of 14 residues. Deletions cut 0 bases from V and 8 bases from J, with 11 bases between. CDR3 sequence: CASSLGSTEEKLFF. The CDR3 nucleotides read TGTGCCAGCAGCTTGGGATCGACAGAAGAAAAACTGTTTTTT.

DNA of the CDR3: TGTGCCAGCAGTTTAATTTTCTTTGGGGACAGGGTAGGTGAGCAGTTCTTC. This gives the protein CASSLIFFGDRVGEQFF. The genes are TRBV28 and TRBJ2-1, with 9 bases identical to TRBD1. The trim removed 2 bases at V and 9 bases at J, leaving 14 bases unmatched. CDR3 length: 17 amino acids. Germline CDR1 and CDR2: MDHEN and SYDVKM.

The V and J genes are TRBV15 and TRBJ2-5; D remains unclear. Germline V CDR1 and CDR2: LNHNV, YYDKDF (reference sequence). Trimming stripped 0 bases from V and 4 bases from J, with 18 bases between. The CDR3 sequence is 17 residues long. Here the CDR3 DNA reads TGTGCCACCAGCAGAGATGGATCGCTGACTCTGCCAGAGACCCAGTACTTC. This codes for CATSRDGSLTLPETQYF.

The chain recombines TRBV29-1 with TRBJ2-1; TRBD2 matches at 7 bases. Germline values: CDR1 SQVTM, CDR2 ANQGSEA. The CDR3 consists of 14 residues. Trimming at V came to 5 bases and at J to 7 bases, leaving 11 bases not matched to a gene. The DNA of the CDR3 is TGCAGCGTTCAGGGCGGGAGTAGGGAGAATGAGCAGTTCTTC. It encodes CSVQGGSRENEQFF.

Remarks on this clone: Additional DNA sequences in this sample encode the identical CDR3. The chain carries TRBV11-3 and TRBJ1-1; D remains ambiguous. Germline assignment: CDR1 SGHNT and CDR2 YENEEA. V was shortened by 3 bases and J by 1 base, with 6 bases between the two germline ends. The CDR3 sequence is 13 residues long. As DNA, the CDR3 is TGTGCCAGCAGCTTCACCGGGAACACTGAAGCTTTCTTT. This codes for CASSFTGNTEAFF. The entire variable domain, with the rest obtained from reference TRBV11-3 and TRBJ1-1, is as follows: EAGVVQSPRYKIIEKKQPVAFWCNPISGHNTLYWYLQNLGQGPELLIRYENEEAVDDSQLPKDRFSAERLKGVDSTLKIQPAELGDSAVYLCASSFTGNTEAFFGQGTRLTVV.

The chain uses TRBV6-1 and TRBJ2-1, with a weak D call TRBD2 (6 bases). Germline V gene sequence: CDR1 MNHNS, CDR2 SASEGT. The CDR3 covers 16 residues. With 4 bases removed from V and 9 bases from J, the gap between germline ends came to 22 bases. CDR3 sequence: CASSGEAGLILGEQFF. In DNA, the CDR3 is TGTGCCAGCAGTGGGGAGGCGGGACTCATCTTAGGTGAGCAGTTCTTC.

The chain employs TRBV29-1 and TRBJ2-2, with unresolved D. This CDR3 is built from 14 residues. Germline CDR1 and CDR2: SQVTM and ANQGSEA. V was clipped by 7 bases and J by 0 bases, with 12 bases between them. The CDR3 DNA sequence: TGCAGCGCTGTCTATGGGGCGAACACCGGGGAGCTGTTTTTT. Translating it yields CSAVYGANTGELFF.

V usage is TRBV5-6 and J usage is TRBJ2-5; TRBD2 matches 7 bases. This CDR3 comprises 17 residues. Looked up from germline, CDR1 is SGHDT and CDR2 is YYEEEE. Losses at the gene ends were 0 bases for V and 3 bases for J; bases not matched to a gene: 11. The CDR3 region has the DNA TGTGCCAGCAGCTTGGGAGGCCCGACTAGCCTAAAAGAGACCCAGTACTTC. It is translated as CASSLGGPTSLKETQYF.

The chain employs TRBV28 and TRBJ2-7; D perhaps matches TRBD1 (6 bases). Germline CDR1 MDHEN, CDR2 SYDVKM. This CDR3 comprises 16 residues. The V gene lost 2 bases and the J gene lost 6 bases, with 20 bases spanning the gap. Here the CDR3 DNA reads TGTGCCAGCAGTTTAAGAGAGGCAGGGACATGGGTCGAGCAGTACTTC. Encoded protein: CASSLREAGTWVEQYF.

The rearrangement links TRBV10-2 to TRBJ1-2, with 7 bases identical to TRBD1. CDR1 is WSHSY, CDR2 SAAADI, per germline. This CDR3 spans 14 amino acids. Trimming took 7 bases from V and 8 from J; bases not matched to a gene: 13. The CDR3 reads CASTWDSQTTGYTF. The CDR3 DNA reads TGCGCCAGCACCTGGGACAGCCAAACGACGGGCTACACCTTC.

Concerning this clone itself: In the same sample, other DNA sequences code for this CDR3. This chain connects TRBV18 to TRBJ1-5, with D perhaps TRBD1 (6 bases). The CDR3 totals 15 residues. Germline CDR1 KGHSH, CDR2 LQKENI. The V gene lost 2 bases and the J gene lost 1 base, with 9 bases spanning the gap. The CDR3 DNA sequence: TGTGCCAGCTCACCATCAGGGGTAAGCAATCAGCCCCAGCATTTT. Its translation is CASSPSGVSNQPQHF.

This clone was recorded once. The chain joins TRBV7-3 to TRBJ2-3, with D maybe TRBD2 (5 bases). Germline V CDR1 and CDR2: SGHTA, FQGTGA. CDR3 length: 12 residues. Trimming shortened V by 1 base and J by 10 bases, and 9 bases separated the two germline ends. The CDR3 loop is CASSLSGSAQYF. The CDR3 DNA reads TGTGCCAGCAGCTTAAGTGGGAGTGCGCAGTATTTT. Looking up the rest from reference TRBV7-3 and TRBJ2-3 gives the full variable domain: GAGVSQTPSNKVTEKGKYVELRCDPISGHTALYWYRQSLGQGPEFLIYFQGTGAADDSGLPNDRFFAVRPEGSVSTLKIQRTERGDSAVYLCASSLSGSAQYFGPGTRLTVL.

This clone was observed a single time. This chain links TRBV18 with TRBJ2-1; TRBD2 matches at 8 bases. The CDR3 totals 15 residues. The germline V gene has CDR1 KGHSH and CDR2 LQKENI. V lost 3 bases and J lost 12; bases outside the gene matches: 13. Here the CDR3 DNA reads TGTGCCAGCTCACCCACAGCGGGAGATTCCCAGCCGCAGTTCTTC. Amino acids: CASSPTAGDSQPQFF.

This chain uses TRBV18 with TRBJ1-4; 10 bases fit TRBD1. Per the germline V gene, CDR1 is KGHSH and CDR2 is LQKENI. Germline trimming cut 0 bases from V and 6 bases from J; bases unmatched to any gene: 4. The CDR3 is 16 amino acids. In nucleotides, the CDR3 is TGTGCCAGCTCACCACCGAGCGGGACAGGGGATGAAAAACTGTTTTTT. Its translation: CASSPPSGTGDEKLFF.

The chain couples TRBV4-1 to TRBJ2-5; 10 positions agree with TRBD1. Germline V gives CDR1 MGHRA, CDR2 YSYEKL. The CDR3 runs to 14 residues. J was trimmed by 4 bases and V by 4 bases; bases with no gene match: 3. The CDR3 region is CASSLRDRGETQYF. CDR3 in DNA: TGCGCCAGCAGCCTAAGGGACAGGGGAGAGACCCAGTACTTC.

V is TRBV5-1 and J is TRBJ2-5; TRBD1 matches 12 bases. CDR3 length: 16 amino acids. With V trimmed by 3 bases and J by 5 bases, 8 bases remained unmatched. Germline V CDR1 and CDR2: SGHRS, YFSETQ. CDR3 sequence: CASSSTGQGALETQYF. DNA for the CDR3: TGCGCCAGCAGCTCTACGGGACAGGGGGCTCTGGAGACCCAGTACTTC.

The chain employs TRBV28 and TRBJ1-4; D unclear. This CDR3 has 12 residues. Germline V gene sequence: CDR1 MDHEN, CDR2 SYDVKM. The V end was cut by 1 base, the J end by 8 bases, with 5 bases between. This CDR3 reads CASSLFREKLFF. The CDR3 region has the DNA TGTGCCAGCAGTTTATTTCGGGAAAAACTGTTTTTT.

On this clone itself: At one end, the junction sequence differs from germline, possibly due to a read error. Other DNA sequences in the same sample also yield this CDR3. The chain employs TRBV18 and TRBJ2-7; the match to TRBD2 covers 8 bases. The CDR3 covers 15 residues. From germline, CDR1 is KGHSH and CDR2 LQKENI. CDR3 sequence (DNA): TGCGCCAGCTCACCACTCGCTAGCGGGCGCTACGAGCAGTACTTC. This gives the protein CASSPLASGRYEQYF.

As regards this clone: In the same sample, other DNA sequences code for this CDR3. V gene TRBV10-3 combines with J gene TRBJ2-2, with D perhaps TRBD1 (5 bases). The CDR3 length is 13 residues. Germline CDR1 and CDR2: ENHRY and SYGVKD. V was cut by 4 bases and J by 4 bases, with 7 bases left in between. The CDR3 DNA sequence: TGTGCCATCAGTGGTCAGGGCACCGGGGAGCTGTTTTTT. Amino acid sequence: CAISGQGTGELFF.

The chain links TRBV7-2 to TRBJ2-1, with D perhaps TRBD1 (6 bases). CDR1 and CDR2 (germline): SGHTA, FQGNSA. The CDR3 totals 15 residues. V lost 5 bases to trimming and J lost 8 bases, with 19 bases between them. CDR3 DNA sequence: TGTGCCAGCAGCCTGGACAGCTGGATAAGATATGAGCAGTTCTTC. It encodes CASSLDSWIRYEQFF.

The chain employs TRBV2 and TRBJ2-3; D unclear. The CDR3 has 16 residues. Trimming shortened V by 1 base and J by 1 base, and 12 bases separated the two germline ends. Germline CDR1 and CDR2: SNHLY and FYNNEI. The CDR3 loop reads CASSEGANKGTDTQYF. The CDR3 DNA reads TGTGCCAGCAGTGAAGGGGCAAACAAAGGCACAGATACGCAGTATTTT.

With respect to this clone: Distinct nucleotide sequences in the sample also encode this CDR3. The chain employs TRBV7-9 and TRBJ2-7; D is undetermined. Trimming removed 3 bases from V and 0 bases from J, with 3 bases in between. Germline CDR1 SEHNR, CDR2 FQNEAQ (reference sequence). The CDR3 runs 12 residues. The CDR3 DNA follows: TGTGCCAGCAGCTTCGGCTCCTACGAGCAGTACTTC. This translates into CASSFGSYEQYF. Looking up the rest from reference TRBV7-9 and TRBJ2-7 gives the full variable domain: DTGVSQNPRHKITKRGQNVTFRCDPISEHNRLYWYRQTLGQGPEFLTYFQNEAQLEKSRLLSDRFSAERPKGSFSTLEIQRTEQGDSAMYLCASSFGSYEQYFGPGTRLTVT.

Comment on this clone: Other DNA sequences in this sample translate to the same CDR3. V gene TRBV5-1 combines with J gene TRBJ2-6, with D unresolved. V was pared by 6 bases and J by 0 bases, with 4 bases between. Germline V gene lookup returns CDR1 SGHRS and CDR2 YFSETQ. The CDR3 runs 13 residues. The CDR3 DNA follows: TGCGCCAGCAAAGTCTCTGGGGCCAACGTCCTGACTTTC. This translates into CASKVSGANVLTF.

V and J are TRBV29-1 and TRBJ2-3; the D gene could be TRBD1 or TRBD2 (6 bases each). This CDR3 is built from 17 residues. V was clipped by 1 base and J by 0 bases, with 17 bases between them. Per the germline V gene, CDR1 is SQVTM and CDR2 is ANQGSEA. CDR3 in DNA: TGCAGCGTTGAAGGGGGGGCAGGTTTACCTAGCACAGATACGCAGTATTTT. This encodes CSVEGGAGLPSTDTQYF.

This clone came up once. CDR3 protein: CASSPGHGGELFF. The DNA for the CDR3 is TGTGCCAGTAGTCCGGGGCACGGCGGGGAGCTGTTTTTT. The chain carries TRBV19 and TRBJ2-2; D is possibly TRBD1 or TRBD2 (5 bases each). V was cut by 5 bases and J by 7 bases, with 11 bases left in between. This CDR3 contains 13 residues. CDR1 and CDR2 from the germline V gene are LNHDA and SQIVND (reference sequence). The entire variable domain, with the rest obtained from reference TRBV19 and TRBJ2-2, is as follows: DGGITQSPKYLFRKEGQNVTLSCEQNLNHDAMYWYRQDPGQGLRLIYYSQIVNDFQKGDIAEGYSVSREKKESFPLTVTSAQKNPTAFYLCASSPGHGGELFFGEGSRLTVL.

The chain carries TRBV7-2 and TRBJ2-5, with D maybe TRBD2 (6 bases). The V end was cut by 1 base, the J end by 3 bases, with 9 bases between. The CDR3 extends over 14 amino acids. The germline V gene encodes CDR1 SGHTA and CDR2 FQGNSA. Here the CDR3 DNA reads TGTGCCAGCAGCTTAGAAGTAGCGGAAGAGACCCAGTACTTC. Amino acids: CASSLEVAEETQYF.

The chain couples TRBV28 to TRBJ1-1; D not resolved. This CDR3 spans 11 amino acids. Germline CDR1 MDHEN, CDR2 SYDVKM. Trimming took 5 bases from V and 11 from J, leaving 12 bases between them. This chain's CDR3 is CASSRTPPAFF. DNA for the CDR3: TGTGCCAGCAGTCGGACCCCACCGGCTTTCTTT. The full variable domain, with the rest looked up from reference TRBV28 and TRBJ1-1, is DVKVTQSSRYLVKRTGEKVFLECVQDMDHENMFWYRQDPGLGLRLIYFSYDVKMKEKGDIPEGYSVSREKKERFSLILESASTNQTSMYLCASSRTPPAFFGQGTRLTVV.